Each of the 19 T cell receptor beta chains below was sequenced from the same sample in a study of blood T cells in healthy people across ages (dated by TCRdb to 2013 to 2016). Receptor amplification or capture employed 5' RACE. Sequencing instrument: Illumina HiSeq 2500. A second PCR of roughly 6 to 11 cycles was run with a J-beta primer mix and a sample-barcoded 5' primer. The public reads were reanalyzed by TCRdb: fastp trimming at Q25, MiXCR alignment, in-frame beta chains only. When rows share a CDR3 protein, they turn into one entry using the most common DNA and genes. The sample data list roughly 1,100,000 distinct CDR3 sequences, and approximately 26% of these were observed just once. Approximately 0.71% of the sample lies in the top ten. These same records also appear under a second study, on T cells of mothers and their children.

Material: blood. All receptors derive from a girl between 2 and 10 years old in good health.

The chain employs TRBV28 and TRBJ2-1; TRBD2 matches 10 bases. The trim removed 1 base at V and 4 bases at J, leaving 22 bases unmatched. Germline V CDR1 and CDR2: MDHEN, SYDVKM. This CDR3 spans 22 amino acids. The CDR3 nucleotides read TGTGCCAGCAGTTTATTACAAATGCCATTAAAGCCGGGACTAGCGCCTTACAATGAGCAGTTCTTC. Translation gives CASSLLQMPLKPGLAPYNEQFF. Looking up the rest from reference TRBV28 and TRBJ2-1 gives the full variable domain: DVKVTQSSRYLVKRTGEKVFLECVQDMDHENMFWYRQDPGLGLRLIYFSYDVKMKEKGDIPEGYSVSREKKERFSLILESASTNQTSMYLCASSLLQMPLKPGLAPYNEQFFGPGTRLTVL.

As concerns this clonotype: The junction differs from germline at one of its ends, possibly a read error. The J gene is TRBJ2-2, the V gene TRBV7-9; TRBD1 matches 7 bases. The CDR3 spans 14 residues. The germline gives CDR1 SEHNR, CDR2 FQNEAQ (reference sequence). CDR3 bases: TGTGCCAGCAGCTTCGAGGGGGCAATCGGGGAGCCGTTTTTT. This codes for CASSFEGAIGEPFF.

This clonotype has a handful of counts. V and J are TRBV2 and TRBJ1-2; 9 nucleotides line up with TRBD1. Germline assignment: CDR1 SNHLY and CDR2 FYNNEI. The ends lost 8 bases at V and 4 bases at J; junction bases unmatched: 8. The CDR3 sequence is 14 residues long. CDR3 protein: CASASGQGLYGYTF. CDR3 nucleotide sequence: TGTGCCAGCGCGTCGGGACAGGGACTCTATGGCTACACCTTC. The complete variable domain, with remaining parts taken from reference TRBV2 and TRBJ1-2, reads EPEVTQTPSHQVTQMGQEVILRCVPISNHLYFYWYRQILGQKVEFLVSFYNNEISEKSEIFDDQFSVERPDGSNFTLKIRSTKLEDSAMYFCASASGQGLYGYTFGSGTRLTVV.

The rearrangement links TRBV18 to TRBJ2-5; D gene unclear. Gene TRBJ2-1 matches the end of the DNA better, so the J call may be wrong. The CDR3 has 12 residues. The germline CDR1 and CDR2 sequences are KGHSH and LQKENI. The DNA of the CDR3 is TGTGCCAGCTCACCAGGGATCGATGAGCAGTTCTTC. It specifies CASSPGIDEQFF.

This clonotype was counted only a few times. V and J are TRBV13 and TRBJ2-5; 10 nucleotides match TRBD2. There are 17 residues in the CDR3. The germline V gene encodes CDR1 PRHDT and CDR2 FYEKMQ (reference sequence). The V segment lost 0 bases and the J segment 2 bases; nucleotides outside the gene matches: 6. CDR3 sequence reads: CASSLGEAGGLQETQYF. The CDR3 DNA reads TGTGCCAGCAGCTTAGGAGAAGCGGGAGGGCTTCAAGAGACCCAGTACTTC.

In its sample, this clonotype was seen a few times. J is TRBJ2-5 and V is TRBV5-1; 12 nucleotides line up with TRBD1. Germline V gene lookup returns CDR1 SGHRS and CDR2 YFSETQ. V shed 2 bases, J shed 11 bases, and the junction held 7 bases outside the gene matches. CDR3 size: 14 residues. The CDR3 nucleotides are TGCGCCAGCAGCTTCGGGACAGGGGGCCCTAAGCAGTACTTC. Translating it yields CASSFGTGGPKQYF.

The chain couples TRBV6-1 to TRBJ2-3; D uncertain. CDR1 MNHNS and CDR2 SASEGT come from the germline V gene. V shed 2 bases and J shed 4 bases, with 16 bases lying between them. This CDR3 has 16 residues. The CDR3, as DNA: TGTGCCAGCAGTGAACCCCTGTCCAATGTTCCAGATACGCAGTATTTT. Its translation: CASSEPLSNVPDTQYF.

In this sample, this clonotype turned up many times. The chain has TRBV7-9 and TRBJ2-1; no reliable D call. The J call could be wrong; TRBJ2-7 is a better fit for the DNA end. Per the germline V gene, CDR1 is SEHNR and CDR2 is FQNEAQ (reference sequence). CDR3 length: 13 amino acids. CDR3 nucleotide sequence: TGTGCCAGCAGCTTAACCCCCTTTTACGAGCAGTACTTC. The encoded protein is CASSLTPFYEQYF.

This clonotype was seen more than once but under ten times. This sequence joins TRBV4-3 and TRBJ2-1; D may be TRBD1 (5 bases). Germline V gene data show CDR1 as LGHNA and CDR2 as YSLEER. The CDR3 totals 15 residues. The ends were cut back, 0 bases at V and 5 bases at J, with 11 bases in the middle. The CDR3 bases are TGCGCCAGCAGCCAAGATAAGACAGCCAACAATGAGCAGTTCTTC. Its protein product is CASSQDKTANNEQFF.

CDR3 in DNA: TGCAGTGCTAGTAATCTAGCGGGAGGGGAGCCAGATACGCAGTATTTT. It codes for CSASNLAGGEPDTQYF. J is TRBJ2-3 and V is TRBV20-1; 12 bases map to TRBD2. Germline V lookup: CDR1 DFQATT, CDR2 SNEGSKA (reference sequence). V trimming: 3 bases; J trimming: 4 bases; junction bases outside the gene matches: 8. This CDR3 spans 16 amino acids.

The chain joins TRBV10-3 to TRBJ2-1; 7 nucleotides match TRBD1. Germline lookup yields CDR1 ENHRY and CDR2 SYGVKD. The J segment lost 6 bases and the V segment lost 0 bases, leaving 5 bases of the junction unmatched. The CDR3 loop spans 15 amino acids. CDR3 sequence: CAISESNRGSNEQFF. CDR3 bases: TGTGCCATCAGTGAGTCTAACAGGGGTAGCAATGAGCAGTTCTTC.

The table lists this clonotype with a few counts. The chain links TRBV28 to TRBJ1-2; D perhaps matches TRBD1 (5 bases). Trimming left V 3 bases short and J 3 bases short, with 11 bases between. The CDR3 covers 14 residues. CDR1 and CDR2 (germline): MDHEN, SYDVKM. CDR3 loop: CASSFPGLHYGYTF. The CDR3 bases are TGTGCCAGCAGTTTCCCGGGGCTACACTATGGCTACACCTTC.

This clonotype occurred a few times. This chain connects TRBV20-1 to TRBJ1-1; no clear D. The CDR3 extends over 13 amino acids. V lost 6 bases and J 5 bases, leaving 16 bases between the germline ends. Germline CDR1 reads DFQATT; CDR2 reads SNEGSKA (reference sequence). CDR3: CSAPPIWETEAFF. CDR3 coding DNA: TGCAGTGCCCCCCCTATCTGGGAAACTGAAGCTTTCTTT.

This clonotype was found a few times. The chain joins TRBV2 to TRBJ2-3, with D possibly TRBD1 on 5 matching bases. V lost 6 bases, J lost 6 bases, and 16 bases lay in between. Germline V gene data show CDR1 as SNHLY and CDR2 as FYNNEI. This CDR3 is built from 14 residues. The CDR3 DNA reads TGTGCCAGCAGGTTCTCCAGGGAACTGGATACGCAGTATTTT. This codes for CASRFSRELDTQYF.

The J gene is TRBJ2-1, the V gene TRBV12-5; D ambiguous. The germline gives CDR1 LGHNT, CDR2 FRNRAP. Trimming cost V 6 bases and J 5 bases, with 8 bases left between them. The CDR3 is 12 residues long. CDR3 region: CASGPLHNEQFF. The CDR3 DNA follows: TGTGCTAGTGGCCCCCTCCACAATGAGCAGTTCTTC.

This chain links TRBV4-3 with TRBJ2-3; D is undetermined. The CDR3 contains 13 residues. The ends were cut back, 4 bases at V and 6 bases at J, with 11 bases in the middle. Germline-derived CDR1 and CDR2 are LGHNA and YSLEER. CDR3 protein: CASSRDVRDTQYF. For the CDR3, the DNA is TGCGCCAGCAGCCGAGATGTCCGGGATACGCAGTATTTT.

This clonotype was recorded a few times. The V call is TRBV5-1, the J call TRBJ2-7; 10 bases map to TRBD2. Looked up from germline, CDR1 is SGHRS and CDR2 is YFSETQ. The junction had 5 bases not matched to a gene; V was cut back by 0 bases and J by 8 bases. This CDR3 is 14 amino acids long. The CDR3 nucleotides read TGCGCCAGCAGCTTGGAACTAGCGGGAAGGAAGCAGTACTTC. Protein product: CASSLELAGRKQYF.

In its sample, this clonotype was seen a few times. The rearrangement joins TRBV27 to TRBJ2-1; tentatively, D is TRBD2 (6 bases). CDR3 length: 16 residues. Trimming pared 6 bases from V and 0 bases from J, leaving 15 bases between. Germline CDR1 is MNHEY and CDR2 is SMNVEV (reference sequence). This chain's CDR3 is CASRTPLANSYNEQFF. The CDR3 bases are TGTGCCAGCAGGACGCCCCTAGCGAACTCCTACAATGAGCAGTTCTTC.

The table lists this clonotype with a few counts. The chain employs TRBV7-2 and TRBJ2-5; D is perhaps TRBD1 or TRBD2 (5 bases each). The V gene's germline CDR1 is SGHTA and CDR2 FQGNSA. CDR3 length: 13 amino acids. V lost 6 bases and J lost 5, with 13 bases in between. Written as DNA, the CDR3 is TGTGCCAGCAGTCTTGTAGGGGACGAGACCCAGTACTTC. Its protein is CASSLVGDETQYF.